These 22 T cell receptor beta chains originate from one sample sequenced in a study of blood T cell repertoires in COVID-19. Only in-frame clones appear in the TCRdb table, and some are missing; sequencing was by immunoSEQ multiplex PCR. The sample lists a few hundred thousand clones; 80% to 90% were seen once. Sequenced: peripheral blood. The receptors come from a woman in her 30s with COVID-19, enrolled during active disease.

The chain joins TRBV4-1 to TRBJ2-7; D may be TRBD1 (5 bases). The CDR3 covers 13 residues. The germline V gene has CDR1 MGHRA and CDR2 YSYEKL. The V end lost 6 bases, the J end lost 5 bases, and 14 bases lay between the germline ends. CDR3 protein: CASSPVQGDEQYF. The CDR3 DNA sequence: TGCGCCAGCAGTCCAGTGCAGGGTGACGAGCAGTACTTC.

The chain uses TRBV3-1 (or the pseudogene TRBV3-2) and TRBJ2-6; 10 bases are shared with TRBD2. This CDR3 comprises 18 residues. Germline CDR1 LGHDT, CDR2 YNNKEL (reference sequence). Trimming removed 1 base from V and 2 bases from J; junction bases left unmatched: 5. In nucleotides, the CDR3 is TGTGCCAGCAGCCAAGGAAGTAGCGGGAGGACTGGGGCCAACGTCCTGACTTTC. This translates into CASSQGSSGRTGANVLTF.

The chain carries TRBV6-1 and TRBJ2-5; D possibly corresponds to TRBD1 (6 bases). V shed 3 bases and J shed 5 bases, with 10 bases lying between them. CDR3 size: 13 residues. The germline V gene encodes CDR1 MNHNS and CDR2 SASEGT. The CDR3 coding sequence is TGTGCCAGCAGTGAGCAGGGGCACGAGACCCAGTACTTC. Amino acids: CASSEQGHETQYF.

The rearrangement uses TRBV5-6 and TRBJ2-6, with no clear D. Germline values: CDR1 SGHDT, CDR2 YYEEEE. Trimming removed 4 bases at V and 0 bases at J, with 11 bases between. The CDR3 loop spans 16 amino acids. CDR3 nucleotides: TGTGCCAGCAGCATACGACTTAGCTCTGGGGCCAACGTCCTGACTTTC. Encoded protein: CASSIRLSSGANVLTF.

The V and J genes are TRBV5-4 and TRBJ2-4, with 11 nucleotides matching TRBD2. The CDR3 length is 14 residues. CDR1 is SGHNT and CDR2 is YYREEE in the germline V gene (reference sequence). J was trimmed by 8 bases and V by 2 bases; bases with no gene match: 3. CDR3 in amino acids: CASSLELAGDIQYF. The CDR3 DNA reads TGTGCCAGCAGCTTAGAACTAGCGGGAGACATTCAGTACTTC.

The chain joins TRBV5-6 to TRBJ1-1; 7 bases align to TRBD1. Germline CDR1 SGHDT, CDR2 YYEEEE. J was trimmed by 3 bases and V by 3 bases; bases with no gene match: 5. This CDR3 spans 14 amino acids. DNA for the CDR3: TGTGCCAGCAGCTGGACAGGCTCTTACACTGAAGCTTTCTTT. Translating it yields CASSWTGSYTEAFF.

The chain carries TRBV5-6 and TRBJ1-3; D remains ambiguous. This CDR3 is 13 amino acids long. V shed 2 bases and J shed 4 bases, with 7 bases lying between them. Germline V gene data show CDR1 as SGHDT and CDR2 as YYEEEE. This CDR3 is CASSLRRGNTIYF. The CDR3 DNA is TGTGCCAGCAGCTTACGGAGGGGAAACACCATATATTTT. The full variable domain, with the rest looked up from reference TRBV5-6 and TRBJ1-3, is DAGVTQSPTHLIKTRGQQVTLRCSPKSGHDTVSWYQQALGQGPQFIFQYYEEEERQRGNFPDRFSGHQFPNYSSELNVNALLLGDSALYLCASSLRRGNTIYFGEGSWLTVV.

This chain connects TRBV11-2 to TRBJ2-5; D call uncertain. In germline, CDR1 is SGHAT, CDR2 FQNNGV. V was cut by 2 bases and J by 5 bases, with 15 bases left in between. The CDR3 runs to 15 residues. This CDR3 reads CASSLMGFGSETQYF. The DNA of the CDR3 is TGTGCCAGCAGCTTAATGGGCTTCGGCTCTGAGACCCAGTACTTC.

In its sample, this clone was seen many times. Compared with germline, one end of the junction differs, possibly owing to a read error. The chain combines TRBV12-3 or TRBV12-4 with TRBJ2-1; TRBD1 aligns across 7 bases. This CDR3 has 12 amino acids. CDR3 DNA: TGTGCCAGCAGATTAGACAGGGTTGAGCAGTTCTTC. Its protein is CASRLDRVEQFF.

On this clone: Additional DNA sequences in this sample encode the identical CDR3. Written as DNA, the CDR3 is TGTGCCAGTAGTTCTAGCGGGAGCTCCTACAATGAGCAGTTCTTC. This translates into CASSSSGSSYNEQFF. The gene calls are TRBV19 and TRBJ2-1, with TRBD2 matching 10 bases. CDR3 length: 15 amino acids. Germline values: CDR1 LNHDA, CDR2 SQIVND (reference sequence). Unmatched junction bases numbered 1, after V lost 5 bases and J lost 0 bases.

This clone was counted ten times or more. The CDR3: CASSLEQGTSYTF. The CDR3 region has the DNA TGTGCCAGCAGCTTAGAACAGGGGACAAGCTACACCTTC. This chain uses TRBV11-2 with TRBJ1-2; 7 positions agree with TRBD1. The junction had 4 bases not matched to a gene; V was cut back by 0 bases and J by 9 bases. Germline-derived CDR1 and CDR2 are SGHAT and FQNNGV. This CDR3 has 13 amino acids.

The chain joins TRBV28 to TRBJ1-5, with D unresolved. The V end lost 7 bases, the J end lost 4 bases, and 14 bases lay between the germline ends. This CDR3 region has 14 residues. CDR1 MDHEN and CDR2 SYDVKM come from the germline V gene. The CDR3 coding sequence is TGTGCCAGCAAGGCGGGGTTAGTAAATCAGCCCCAGCATTTT. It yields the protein CASKAGLVNQPQHF.

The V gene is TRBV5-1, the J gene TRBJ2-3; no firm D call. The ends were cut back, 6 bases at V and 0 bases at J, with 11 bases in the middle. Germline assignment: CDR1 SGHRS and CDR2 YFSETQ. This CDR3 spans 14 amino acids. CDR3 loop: CASIGGISTDTQYF. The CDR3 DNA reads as TGCGCCAGCATTGGTGGCATTAGCACAGATACGCAGTATTTT.

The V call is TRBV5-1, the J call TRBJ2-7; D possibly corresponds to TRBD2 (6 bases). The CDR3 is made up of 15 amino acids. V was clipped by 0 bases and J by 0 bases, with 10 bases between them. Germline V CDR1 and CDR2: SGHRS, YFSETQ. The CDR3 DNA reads TGCGCCAGCAGCTTGGGGGGGACTGCCTCCTACGAGCAGTACTTC. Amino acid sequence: CASSLGGTASYEQYF.

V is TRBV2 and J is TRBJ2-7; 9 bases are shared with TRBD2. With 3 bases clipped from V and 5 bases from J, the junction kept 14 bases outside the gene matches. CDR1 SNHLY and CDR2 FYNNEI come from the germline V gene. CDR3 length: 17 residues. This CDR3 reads CASSEAGGGRALDEQYF. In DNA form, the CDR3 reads TGTGCCAGCAGTGAGGCAGGTGGCGGGAGGGCCCTGGACGAGCAGTACTTC. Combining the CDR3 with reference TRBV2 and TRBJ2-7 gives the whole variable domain EPEVTQTPSHQVTQMGQEVILRCVPISNHLYFYWYRQILGQKVEFLVSFYNNEISEKSEIFDDQFSVERPDGSNFTLKIRSTKLEDSAMYFCASSEAGGGRALDEQYFGPGTRLTVT.

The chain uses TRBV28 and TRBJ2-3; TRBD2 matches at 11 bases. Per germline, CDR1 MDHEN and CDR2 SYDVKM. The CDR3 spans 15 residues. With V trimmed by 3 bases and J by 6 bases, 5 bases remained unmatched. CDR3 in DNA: TGTGCCAGCAGTTTCGGGACTAGCGGCGAGGATACGCAGTATTTT. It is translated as CASSFGTSGEDTQYF.

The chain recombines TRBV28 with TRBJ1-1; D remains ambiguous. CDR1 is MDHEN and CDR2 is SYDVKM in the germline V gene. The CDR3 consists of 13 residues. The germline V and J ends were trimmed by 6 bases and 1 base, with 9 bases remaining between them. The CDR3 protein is CASRPTENTEAFF. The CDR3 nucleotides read TGTGCCAGCAGGCCTACAGAGAACACTGAAGCTTTCTTT.

The CDR3 region is CASSAQGRLVNEQFF. CDR3 sequence (DNA): TGTGCCAGCAGCGCACAGGGGCGCCTAGTCAATGAGCAGTTCTTC. This chain joins TRBV9 and TRBJ2-1, with 7 bases aligning to TRBD1. Trimming cost V 3 bases and J 6 bases; bases outside gene matches: 9. Per germline, CDR1 SGDLS and CDR2 YYNGEE. The CDR3 spans 15 residues.

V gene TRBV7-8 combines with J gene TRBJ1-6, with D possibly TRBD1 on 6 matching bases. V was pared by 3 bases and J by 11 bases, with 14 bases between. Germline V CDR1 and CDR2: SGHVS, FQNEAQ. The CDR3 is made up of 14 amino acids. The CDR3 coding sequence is TGTGCCAGCAGCTTGGGGGGGCGAGAAACACCCCTCCACTTT. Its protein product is CASSLGGRETPLHF.

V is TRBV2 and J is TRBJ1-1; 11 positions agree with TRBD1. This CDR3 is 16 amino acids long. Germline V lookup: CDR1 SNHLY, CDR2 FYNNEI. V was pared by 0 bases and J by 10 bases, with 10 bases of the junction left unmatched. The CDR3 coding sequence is TGTGCCAGCAGTGAAGCGCTTCTTGGACAGGGGGCGGCAGCTTTCTTT. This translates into CASSEALLGQGAAAFF.

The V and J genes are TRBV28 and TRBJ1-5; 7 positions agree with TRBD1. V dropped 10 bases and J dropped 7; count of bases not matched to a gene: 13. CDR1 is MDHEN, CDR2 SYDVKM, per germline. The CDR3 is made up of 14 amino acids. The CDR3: CATLLGTEGQPQHF. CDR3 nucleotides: TGTGCCACCCTCCTGGGGACAGAGGGGCAGCCCCAGCATTTT.

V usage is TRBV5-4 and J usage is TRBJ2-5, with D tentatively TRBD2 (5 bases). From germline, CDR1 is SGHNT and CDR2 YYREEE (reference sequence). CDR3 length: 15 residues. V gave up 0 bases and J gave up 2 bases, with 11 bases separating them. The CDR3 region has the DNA TGTGCCAGCAGCTTGGCAGAGGACTGGCAAGAGACCCAGTACTTC. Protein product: CASSLAEDWQETQYF. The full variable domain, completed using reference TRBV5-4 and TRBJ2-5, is ETGVTQSPTHLIKTRGQQVTLRCSSQSGHNTVSWYQQALGQGPQFIFQYYREEENGRGNFPPRFSGLQFPNYSSELNVNALELDDSALYLCASSLAEDWQETQYFGPGTRLLVL.